Listed below are T cell receptor beta chains from one sample, sequenced in a study of spatial heterogeneity in lung cancer. A single record per CDR3 protein comes from TCRdb applying MiXCR to the 5' RACE reads. This sample has about 6,000 distinct CDR3 sequences; around a sixth occur once, and the top ten carry less than 20%. The specimen was normal lung tissue next to the tumor, collected at surgery. The receptors come from a male donor with early-stage non-small cell lung cancer. CDR3s include the opening cysteine and the closing phenylalanine or tryptophan. The D gene is left open where the match is weak. Not every row has a clone size; where given, it reads once, few, many or a size class.

d_call | j_call | v_call | clone_size | cdr3_aa | cdr3_nt
TRBD1 | TRBJ2-1 | TRBV12-3/TRBV12-4 | few | CASSPLDRRGNEQFF | TGTGCCAGCAGTCCGCTGGACAGGCGCGGGAATGAGCAGTTCTTC
- | TRBJ1-1 | TRBV4-1 | - | CASSSTPQGYTEAFF | TGCGCCAGCAGCTCCACCCCGCAGGGCTACACTGAAGCTTTCTTT
- | TRBJ2-7 | TRBV5-1 | few | CASSLSYGEYEQYF | TGCGCCAGCAGCTTGTCGTACGGAGAATACGAGCAGTACTTC
- | TRBJ2-5 | TRBV20-1 | - | CSAIGRDGETQYF | TGCAGTGCTATCGGCAGGGATGGGGAGACCCAGTACTTC
TRBD2 | TRBJ2-3 | TRBV28 | - | CASSLGGTSGTDTQYF | TGTGCCAGCAGTTTAGGCGGGACTAGCGGCACAGATACGCAGTATTTT
TRBD1 | TRBJ1-5 | TRBV6-5 | many | CASRTGIQPQHF | TGTGCCAGTCGGACAGGGATTCAGCCCCAGCATTTT
- | TRBJ2-1 | TRBV7-6 | few | CASSLVGGSYNEQFF | TGTGCCAGCAGCTTAGTGGGAGGCTCCTACAATGAGCAGTTCTTC
- | TRBJ1-2 | TRBV19 | - | CASSIGEVYGYTF | TGTGCCAGTAGTATTGGGGAAGTCTATGGCTACACCTTC
- | TRBJ2-2 | TRBV7-2 | many | CASRPPQYTGELFF | TGTGCCAGCCGCCCCCCACAATACACCGGGGAGCTGTTTTTT
- | TRBJ2-3 | TRBV30 | few | CAWSTGTTDTQYF | TGTGCCTGGAGTACCGGGACCACAGATACGCAGTATTTT
- | TRBJ2-7 | TRBV5-4 | - | CASMRQGGKYEQYF | TGTGCCAGCATGAGACAGGGAGGAAAGTACGAGCAGTACTTC
- | TRBJ1-3 | TRBV20-1 | few | CSASASEWQGKNTIYF | TGCAGTGCTAGCGCCTCGGAATGGCAGGGTAAAAACACCATATATTTT
- | TRBJ2-7 | TRBV25-1 | medium-sized | CASSPSGLRTDEQYF | TGTGCCAGCAGCCCTTCCGGACTCAGGACGGACGAGCAGTACTTC
- | TRBJ2-3 | TRBV9 | - | CASSAGGGPDTQYF | TGTGCCAGCAGCGCTGGTGGGGGACCAGATACGCAGTATTTT
- | TRBJ2-3 | TRBV12-3/TRBV12-4 | - | CASRYRGSTDTQYF | TGTGCCAGCAGGTACCGAGGTAGCACAGATACGCAGTACTTT
TRBD2 | TRBJ2-1 | TRBV14 | medium-sized | CASSPIAGGTYNEQFF | TGTGCCAGCAGCCCCATAGCGGGAGGGACCTACAATGAGCAGTTCTTC
TRBD2 | TRBJ2-7 | TRBV2 | - | CASSGIASSGTGYEQYF | TGTGCCAGCAGTGGGATAGCCTCTAGCGGGACGGGGTACGAGCAGTACTTC
TRBD1 | TRBJ1-5 | TRBV28 | - | CASSLPGTGINQPQHF | TGTGCCAGCAGTTTACCCGGGACAGGGATCAATCAGCCCCAGCATTTT
TRBD2 | TRBJ2-1 | TRBV7-9 | few | CASSRGLAGGGNEQFF | TGTGCCAGCAGCCGCGGACTAGCGGGAGGGGGAAATGAGCAGTTCTTC
TRBD1 | TRBJ2-3 | TRBV9 | - | CASSQGTVSTDTQYF | TGTGCCAGCAGCCAGGGGACAGTCAGCACAGATACGCAGTATTTT
- | TRBJ1-2 | TRBV11-2 | medium-sized | CASSQRNYGYTF | TGTGCCAGCAGCCAGAGAAACTATGGCTACACCTTC
- | TRBJ2-3 | TRBV20-1 | - | CSAPTGTTGTQYF | TGCAGTGCCCCGACCGGGACAACGGGTACGCAGTATTTT
- | TRBJ2-2 | TRBV15 | medium-sized | CATSERLNTGELFF | TGTGCCACCAGCGAAAGACTGAACACCGGGGAGCTGTTTTTT
TRBD2 | TRBJ2-1 | TRBV29-1 | few | CIGTTSGSGEQFF | TGCATCGGGACGACTAGCGGGAGTGGAGAGCAGTTCTTC
TRBD2 | TRBJ2-7 | TRBV19 | - | CASPFSGRAWSYEQYF | TGTGCCAGTCCTTTTAGCGGGAGGGCTTGGTCCTACGAGCAGTACTTC
TRBD1 | TRBJ1-1 | TRBV20-1 | - | CSAIGTGLTEAFF | TGCAGTGCAATCGGGACAGGCTTAACTGAAGCTTTCTTT
- | TRBJ1-5 | TRBV19 | medium-sized | CASSFNSNQPQHF | TGTGCCAGTAGTTTTAATAGCAATCAGCCCCAGCATTTT
- | TRBJ2-7 | TRBV4-3 | medium-sized | CASSQEVKGRDEQYF | TGCGCCAGCAGCCAAGAGGTAAAGGGCAGGGACGAGCAGTACTTC
TRBD2 | TRBJ2-3 | TRBV20-1 | few | CSARDLAGGESDTQYF | TGCAGTGCTAGAGATCTAGCGGGAGGGGAGTCAGATACGCAGTATTTT
- | TRBJ1-1 | TRBV3-1 | medium-sized | CASSRGGTEAFF | TGTGCCAGCAGCAGAGGTGGGACTGAAGCTTTCTTT
- | TRBJ1-1 | TRBV11-2 | few | CASTGATEAFF | TGTGCCAGCACAGGGGCCACTGAAGCTTTCTTT
- | TRBJ2-7 | TRBV9 | few | CASSGEAVYEQYF | TGTGCCAGCAGCGGGGAAGCAGTCTACGAGCAGTACTTC
- | TRBJ2-3 | TRBV11-2 | - | CASSPDNTDTQYF | TGTGCCAGCAGCCCGGACAACACAGATACGCAGTATTTT
TRBD2 | TRBJ2-5 | TRBV7-9 | few | CASHGSGSAETQYF | TGTGCCAGCCACGGTAGCGGGAGTGCTGAGACCCAGTACTTC
- | TRBJ2-2 | TRBV20-1 | few | CSAPASPGELFF | TGCAGTGCTCCTGCCTCTCCCGGGGAGCTGTTTTTT
- | TRBJ2-3 | TRBV6-6 | - | CASSHTDTQYF | TGTGCCAGCAGCCACACAGATACGCAGTATTTT
- | TRBJ1-1 | TRBV2 | few | CASSARTSMNTEAFF | TGTGCCAGCAGTGCAAGGACCTCCATGAACACTGAAGCTTTCTTT
- | TRBJ2-1 | TRBV12-3/TRBV12-4 | medium-sized | CASSYKGNEQFF | TGTGCCAGCAGTTATAAGGGGAATGAGCAGTTCTTC
TRBD1 | TRBJ2-3 | TRBV29-1 | medium-sized | CSVNRGGADTQYF | TGCAGCGTCAACAGGGGTGGTGCAGATACGCAGTATTTT
TRBD1 | TRBJ1-1 | TRBV7-8 | few | CASSALSGTATEAFF | TGTGCCAGCAGCGCACTATCCGGGACAGCAACCGAAGCTTTCTTT
- | TRBJ2-5 | TRBV5-1 | - | CASSSSLRYQETQYF | TGCGCCAGCAGCTCCTCCTTACGGTACCAAGAGACCCAGTACTTC
- | TRBJ2-6 | TRBV15 | medium-sized | CATSRVGARTGANVLTF | TGTGCCACCAGCAGAGTTGGGGCTCGGACCGGGGCCAACGTCCTGACTTTC
TRBD2 | TRBJ2-1 | TRBV12-3/TRBV12-4 | - | CASSLGREGYNEQFF | TGTGCCAGCAGTTTAGGGCGGGAGGGTTACAATGAGCAGTTCTTC
TRBD1 | TRBJ1-2 | TRBV11-2 | - | CASSLGQVYYGYTF | TGTGCCAGCAGCTTGGGACAGGTTTACTATGGCTACACCTTC
- | TRBJ2-1 | TRBV6-5 | - | CATGAQGRNEQFF | TGTGCCACAGGGGCCCAGGGCAGGAATGAGCAGTTCTTC
TRBD1 | TRBJ2-1 | TRBV28 | - | CASIQGVGGLQFF | TGTGCCAGCATTCAGGGGGTAGGAGGTCTGCAGTTCTTC
- | TRBJ2-7 | TRBV6-5 | medium-sized | CASAPRDKYYEQYF | TGTGCCTCCGCCCCCCGGGACAAGTACTACGAGCAGTACTTC
TRBD1 | TRBJ2-5 | TRBV7-3 | - | CASSPDSGTGTQTQYF | TGTGCCAGCAGCCCCGATAGTGGGACAGGGACCCAGACCCAGTACTTC
TRBD1 | TRBJ2-7 | TRBV29-1 | large | CSAQGASYEQYF | TGCAGCGCACAGGGGGCGTCCTACGAGCAGTACTTC
- | TRBJ2-4 | TRBV5-1 | medium-sized | CASSLEARENIQYF | TGCGCCAGCAGCTTGGAGGCTAGGGAAAACATTCAGTACTTC
TRBD2 | TRBJ2-4 | TRBV20-1 | many | CSAVGLADLAKNIQYF | TGCAGTGCTGTGGGACTAGCGGACCTAGCCAAAAACATTCAGTACTTC
- | TRBJ2-1 | TRBV20-1 | medium-sized | CSARDEAAGKINEQFF | TGCAGTGCTAGAGATGAAGCGGCAGGGAAAATTAATGAGCAGTTCTTC
- | TRBJ2-1 | TRBV6-5 | few | CASTSGGTKINEQFF | TGTGCCAGCACCTCAGGAGGGACAAAGATCAATGAGCAGTTCTTC
TRBD1 | TRBJ2-4 | TRBV24-1 | - | CATSDPDRDENIQYF | TGTGCCACCAGTGATCCGGACAGGGATGAAAACATTCAGTACTTC
- | TRBJ1-2 | TRBV19 | - | CACRAGRSYGYTF | TGTGCCTGTAGGGCAGGACGAAGCTATGGCTACACCTTC
- | TRBJ2-3 | TRBV6-1 | medium-sized | CASSLGSGDTQYF | TGTGCCAGCAGTTTAGGTTCTGGAGATACGCAGTATTTT
- | TRBJ2-3 | TRBV7-8 | - | CASSFLTATDTQYF | TGTGCCAGCAGCTTCCTGACGGCCACAGATACGCAGTATTTT
- | TRBJ2-7 | TRBV5-4 | - | CASSLAGTGAEEQYF | TGTGCCAGCAGCTTGGCCGGAACGGGGGCGGAAGAGCAGTACTTC
- | TRBJ2-6 | TRBV10-2 | - | CASSLLSGANVLTF | TGCGCCAGCAGTCTCCTCTCTGGGGCCAACGTCCTGACTTTC